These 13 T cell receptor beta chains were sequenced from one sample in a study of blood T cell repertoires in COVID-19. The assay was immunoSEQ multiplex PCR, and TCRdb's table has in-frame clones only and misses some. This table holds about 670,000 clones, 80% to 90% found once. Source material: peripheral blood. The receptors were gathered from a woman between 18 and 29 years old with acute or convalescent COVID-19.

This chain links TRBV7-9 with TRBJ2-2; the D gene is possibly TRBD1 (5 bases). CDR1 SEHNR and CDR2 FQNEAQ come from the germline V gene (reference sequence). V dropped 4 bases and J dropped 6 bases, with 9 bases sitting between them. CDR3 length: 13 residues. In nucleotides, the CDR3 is TGTGCCAGCAGCTCCAGGGTAGCCGGGGAGCTGTTTTTT. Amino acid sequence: CASSSRVAGELFF.

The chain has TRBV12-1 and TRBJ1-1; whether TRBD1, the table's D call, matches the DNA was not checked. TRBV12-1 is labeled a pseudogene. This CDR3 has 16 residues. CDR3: CASKSRQGRANTEAFF. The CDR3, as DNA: TGTGCCAGCAAATCCAGACAGGGGAGGGCGAACACTGAAGCTTTCTTT.

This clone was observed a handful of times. The CDR3, as DNA: TGTGCCAGCAGTGACTCGAAGACGGGGGGGCCATCAGATACGCAGTATTTT. It codes for CASSDSKTGGPSDTQYF. This sequence joins TRBV6-4 and TRBJ2-3; TRBD2 matches 8 bases. Trimming removed 0 bases from V and 4 bases from J; junction bases left unmatched: 9. CDR1 and CDR2 (germline): MRHNA, SNTAGT. The length of the CDR3 is 17 residues.

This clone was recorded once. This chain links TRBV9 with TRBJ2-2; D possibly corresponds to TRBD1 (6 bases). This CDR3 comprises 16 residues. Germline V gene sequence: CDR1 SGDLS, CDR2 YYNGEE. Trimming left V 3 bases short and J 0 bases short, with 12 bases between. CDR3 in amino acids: CASSARDTANTGELFF. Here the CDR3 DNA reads TGTGCCAGCAGCGCCCGGGACACCGCGAACACCGGGGAGCTGTTTTTT.

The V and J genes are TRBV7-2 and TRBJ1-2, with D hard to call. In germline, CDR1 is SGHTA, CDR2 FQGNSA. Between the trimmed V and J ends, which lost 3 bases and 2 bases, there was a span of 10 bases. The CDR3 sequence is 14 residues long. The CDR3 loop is CASSFDGGNYGYTF. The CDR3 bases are TGTGCCAGCAGCTTCGATGGAGGAAACTATGGCTACACCTTC.

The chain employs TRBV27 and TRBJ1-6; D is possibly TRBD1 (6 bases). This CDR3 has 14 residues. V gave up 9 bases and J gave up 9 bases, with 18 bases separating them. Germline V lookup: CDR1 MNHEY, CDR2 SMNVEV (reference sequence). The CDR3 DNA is TGTGCCAGTAGTAACAGGGAGGGCTCTTCACCCCTCCACTTT. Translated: CASSNREGSSPLHF.

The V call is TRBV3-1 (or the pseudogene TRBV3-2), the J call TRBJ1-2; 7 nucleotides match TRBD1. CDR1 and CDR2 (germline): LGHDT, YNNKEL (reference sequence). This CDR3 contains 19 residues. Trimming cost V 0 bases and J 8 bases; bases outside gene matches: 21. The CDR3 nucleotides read TGTGCCAGCAGCCAAGATAATTCGGCAGGGGGTCTTGCACCGGGAGGCTACACCTTC. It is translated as CASSQDNSAGGLAPGGYTF.

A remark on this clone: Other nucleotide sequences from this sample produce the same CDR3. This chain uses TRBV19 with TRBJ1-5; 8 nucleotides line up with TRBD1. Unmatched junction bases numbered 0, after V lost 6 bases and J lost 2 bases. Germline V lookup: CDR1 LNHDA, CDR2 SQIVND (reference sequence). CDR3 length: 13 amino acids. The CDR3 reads CASRDRGNQPQHF. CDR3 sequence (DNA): TGTGCCAGTAGGGACAGGGGCAATCAGCCCCAGCATTTT.

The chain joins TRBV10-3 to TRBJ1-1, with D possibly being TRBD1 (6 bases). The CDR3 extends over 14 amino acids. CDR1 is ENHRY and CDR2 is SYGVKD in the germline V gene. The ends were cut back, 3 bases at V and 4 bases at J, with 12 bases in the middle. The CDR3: CAISDGRGSTEAFF. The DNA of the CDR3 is TGTGCCATCAGTGATGGTAGGGGGAGCACTGAAGCTTTCTTT.

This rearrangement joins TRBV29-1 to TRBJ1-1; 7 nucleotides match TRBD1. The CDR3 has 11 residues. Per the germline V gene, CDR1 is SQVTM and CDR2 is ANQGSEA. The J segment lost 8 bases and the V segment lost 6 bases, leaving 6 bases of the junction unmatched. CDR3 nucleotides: TGCAGCGTAACACGACAGGGAGAAGCTTTCTTT. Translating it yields CSVTRQGEAFF.

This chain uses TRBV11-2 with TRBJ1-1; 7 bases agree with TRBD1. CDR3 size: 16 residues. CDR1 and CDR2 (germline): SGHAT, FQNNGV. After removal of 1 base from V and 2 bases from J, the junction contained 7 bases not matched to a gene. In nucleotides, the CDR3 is TGTGCCAGCAGCTTAGTTCGGGGACAGCGAAACACTGAAGCTTTCTTT. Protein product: CASSLVRGQRNTEAFF. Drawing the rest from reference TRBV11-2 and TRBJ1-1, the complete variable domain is EAGVAQSPRYKIIEKRQSVAFWCNPISGHATLYWYQQILGQGPKLLIQFQNNGVVDDSQLPKDRFSAERLKGVDSTLKIQPAKLEDSAVYLCASSLVRGQRNTEAFFGQGTRLTVV.

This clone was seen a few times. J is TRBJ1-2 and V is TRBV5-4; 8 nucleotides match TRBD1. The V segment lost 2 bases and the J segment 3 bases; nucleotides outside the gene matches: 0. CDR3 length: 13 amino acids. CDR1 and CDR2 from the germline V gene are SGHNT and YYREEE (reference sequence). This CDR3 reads CASSLQGDYGYTF. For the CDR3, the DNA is TGTGCCAGCAGCTTACAGGGGGACTATGGCTACACCTTC. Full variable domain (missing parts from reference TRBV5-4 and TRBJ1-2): ETGVTQSPTHLIKTRGQQVTLRCSSQSGHNTVSWYQQALGQGPQFIFQYYREEENGRGNFPPRFSGLQFPNYSSELNVNALELDDSALYLCASSLQGDYGYTFGSGTRLTVV.

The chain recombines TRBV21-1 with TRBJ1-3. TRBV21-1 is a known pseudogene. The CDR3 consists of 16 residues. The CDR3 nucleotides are TGTGCCAGCAGCAAAGCGCGGGGGAGGACTGGAAACACCATATATTTT. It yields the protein CASSKARGRTGNTIYF.